These 5 T cell receptor beta chains originate from one sample sequenced in a study of control samples from healthy donors and cancer patients (dated by TCRdb to 2018 to 2021). The library was built by means of the immunoSEQ multiplex PCR assay. TCRdb limited this immuneACCESS table to in-frame rearrangements with V and J called. A share of clones is missing; checked studies link under half to unresolved V genes, and the rest is unexplained. A total of around 90,000 clones appear in this sample, 85% to 90% of them only once. The ten largest clonotypes hold approximately 2% of the sample. The material sequenced was blood. These receptor sequences come from a woman aged 40 to 55 in good health.

The chain employs TRBV7-2 and TRBJ2-5; D not resolved. CDR3 length: 13 amino acids. Trimming removed 5 bases from V and 4 bases from J, with 11 bases in between. The germline V gene has CDR1 SGHTA and CDR2 FQGNSA. The CDR3 spells CASSLSSGETQYF. CDR3 sequence (DNA): TGTGCCAGCAGCCTCTCTTCGGGAGAGACCCAGTACTTC.

The chain joins TRBV29-1 to TRBJ1-2, with 7 bases fitting TRBD1. Germline loops: CDR1 SQVTM, CDR2 ANQGSEA. The CDR3 contains 13 residues. The junction had 8 bases not matched to a gene; V was cut back by 6 bases and J by 4 bases. CDR3 nucleotide sequence: TGCAGCGTCACCTCCGGGACAGTCTATGGCTACACCTTC. Translated, it gives CSVTSGTVYGYTF.

The chain recombines TRBV19 with TRBJ1-4; TRBD1 might be the D (5 bases). CDR1 is LNHDA, CDR2 SQIVND, per germline (reference sequence). The V and J ends lost 6 bases and 8 bases respectively, with 13 bases between them. The CDR3 has 13 residues. The CDR3 coding sequence is TGTGCCAGTAGCGATTTCTCAGGGGAAAAACTGTTTTTT. It specifies CASSDFSGEKLFF.

The genes are TRBV4-1 and TRBJ2-7; no reliable D call. Per the germline V gene, CDR1 is MGHRA and CDR2 is YSYEKL. The CDR3 runs 16 residues. V dropped 0 bases and J dropped 3 bases, with 15 bases sitting between them. CDR3 region: CASSQDYGDTFYEQYF. The CDR3, as DNA: TGCGCCAGCAGCCAAGATTACGGCGATACCTTCTACGAGCAGTACTTC.

V gene TRBV29-1 combines with J gene TRBJ2-7; 11 positions agree with TRBD1. CDR3 size: 14 residues. Germline CDR1 reads SQVTM; CDR2 reads ANQGSEA. With V trimmed by 1 base and J by 12 bases, 11 bases remained unmatched. CDR3 DNA: TGCAGCGTTGAAGTCGGTAGGACAGGGGGCGTCTTGTACTTC. Its protein product is CSVEVGRTGGVLYF.